The sequence of this T cell receptor beta chain was determined in a study of regulatory T cells in long-lasting Graves disease. Overall study results and limits: Favoring TRBV28, TRBJ1-2 and TRBJ2-5 was a feature seen in persistent disease.

Construction of the TCR beta libraries employed iRepertoire HTBI primers in conjunction with Arm-PCR of CDR3 regions. TCRdb re-derived calls from the multiplex PCR reads in MiXCR, one entry per CDR3 protein. Here the sample spans approximately 440,000 distinct CDR3 sequences, 20% to 30% being singletons. Germline V lookup: CDR1 MDHEN, CDR2 SYDVKM. V shed 6 bases and J 0 bases; nucleotides not matched to a gene: 5. This CDR3 has 15 residues. The table lists this clonotype with many counts. Its target is not known. Time point reported: persistent/refractory GD, antithyroid drugs over 5 years with positive TRAb. The TCR library was prepared using RNA isolated from PBMCs.

The sample here was peripheral blood mononuclear cells (PBMCs), taken when the disease was refractory, from a patient treated with antithyroid drugs. The chain joins TRBV28 to TRBJ1-5, with 7 positions matching TRBD1. The origin of this receptor is a female donor with Graves disease. Here the CDR3 DNA reads TGTGCCAGCAGATCCAGGGGGAATAGCAATCAGCCCCAGCATTTT. Protein: CASRSRGNSNQPQHF.